A single sample is the source of the 17 T cell receptor beta chains below, sequenced in a study of CD8 T cells in Susac syndrome. Reverse transcription of about 0.45 to 1 ug RNA was performed with random hexamers. TCRdb independently ran MiXCR on the immunoSEQ multiplex PCR reads; one entry per CDR3 protein. This table holds about 100,000 distinct CDR3 sequences, 95% found once. What was sequenced was CD8+ T cells from PBMCs. These receptors originate from a human donor with Susac syndrome.

V usage is TRBV29-1 and J usage is TRBJ1-1; possible D gene TRBD1, 6 bases. Deletions cut 3 bases from V and 1 base from J, with 12 bases between. The CDR3 runs 14 residues. Germline CDR1 SQVTM, CDR2 ANQGSEA. CDR3 in amino acids: CSVEVQGRNTEAFF. The CDR3 nucleotides read TGCAGCGTTGAGGTCCAGGGGAGGAACACTGAAGCTTTCTTT.

V gene TRBV28 combines with J gene TRBJ2-7; TRBD2 might be the D (7 bases). CDR3 length equals 15 residues. Germline-derived CDR1 and CDR2 are MDHEN and SYDVKM. Trimming removed 3 bases at V and 3 bases at J, with 15 bases between. The CDR3 loop is CASSLGRGGSYEQYF. In DNA form, the CDR3 reads TGTGCCAGCAGTTTGGGCAGGGGAGGGAGCTACGAGCAGTACTTC.

This chain links TRBV14 with TRBJ2-2; 10 nucleotides line up with TRBD2. The germline V gene has CDR1 SGHDN and CDR2 FVKESK. CDR3 length: 14 residues. The J segment lost 14 bases and the V segment lost 2 bases, leaving 8 bases of the junction unmatched. The CDR3 DNA reads TGTGCCAGCAGCCAACTAGCGGGAGTAGGAGTCCTGTTTTTT. Translation gives CASSQLAGVGVLFF.

The rearrangement joins TRBV20-1 to TRBJ2-7, with 9 bases fitting TRBD2. Germline loops: CDR1 DFQATT, CDR2 SNEGSKA (reference sequence). The CDR3 is 15 amino acids. V gave up 0 bases and J gave up 1 base; unmatched junction bases: 4. CDR3 coding DNA: TGCAGTGCTAGAGATGCTAGCGGGGAGTCCTACGAGCAGTACTTC. This translates into CSARDASGESYEQYF.

The J gene is TRBJ1-1, the V gene TRBV3-1, with D possibly TRBD1 on 5 matching bases. Trimming removed 3 bases at V and 0 bases at J, with 14 bases between. The CDR3 length is 16 residues. Germline V CDR1 and CDR2: LGHDT, YNNKEL (reference sequence). CDR3 residues: CASSQGDWSMNTEAFF. The CDR3 DNA reads as TGTGCCAGCAGCCAGGGGGATTGGAGTATGAACACTGAAGCTTTCTTT.

The V call is TRBV12-3 or TRBV12-4, the J call TRBJ2-1, with D hard to call. The V and J ends lost 5 bases and 5 bases respectively, with 10 bases between them. The CDR3 has 13 residues. This chain's CDR3 is CASSPLEDNEQFF. The CDR3 nucleotides are TGTGCCAGCAGTCCCCTCGAGGACAATGAGCAGTTCTTC.

The J gene is TRBJ1-1, the V gene TRBV18; D ambiguous. CDR3 length: 13 amino acids. V dropped 2 bases and J dropped 0 bases, with 4 bases sitting between them. CDR1 and CDR2 (germline): KGHSH, LQKENI. In nucleotides, the CDR3 is TGTGCCAGCTCACCAGGGATGAACACTGAAGCTTTCTTT. It is translated as CASSPGMNTEAFF.

The chain employs TRBV5-4 and TRBJ2-5; unclear D gene. This CDR3 contains 14 residues. The V end lost 4 bases, the J end lost 4 bases, and 14 bases lay between the germline ends. Germline values: CDR1 SGHNT, CDR2 YYREEE (reference sequence). CDR3 sequence: CASSNQIVGETQYF. CDR3 in DNA: TGTGCCAGCAGCAACCAAATAGTGGGAGAGACCCAGTACTTC. Full variable domain (rest looked up from reference TRBV5-4 and TRBJ2-5): ETGVTQSPTHLIKTRGQQVTLRCSSQSGHNTVSWYQQALGQGPQFIFQYYREEENGRGNFPPRFSGLQFPNYSSELNVNALELDDSALYLCASSNQIVGETQYFGPGTRLLVL.

The genes are TRBV5-1 and TRBJ2-7; 7 bases are a match to TRBD1. Germline V CDR1 and CDR2: SGHRS, YFSETQ. V dropped 3 bases and J dropped 5; count of bases not matched to a gene: 8. This CDR3 comprises 14 residues. The CDR3, as DNA: TGCGCCAGCAGCTCGGACAGGTTGGCCCACGAGCAGTACTTC. This encodes CASSSDRLAHEQYF.

The rearrangement links TRBV5-1 to TRBJ1-4; D gene ambiguous. Trimming cost V 2 bases and J 5 bases, with 7 bases left between them. The CDR3 loop spans 13 amino acids. The germline gives CDR1 SGHRS, CDR2 YFSETQ. The CDR3 DNA reads as TGCGCCAGCAGCTTTTCCAGGAATGAAAAACTGTTTTTT. Its translation: CASSFSRNEKLFF.

The CDR3 region is CASSYPIGQGTLAKNIQYF. In DNA, the CDR3 is TGTGCCAGCAGTTACCCCATAGGACAGGGGACGTTAGCCAAAAACATTCAGTACTTC. This chain uses TRBV6-5 with TRBJ2-4; 9 bases line up with TRBD1. Trimming cost V 2 bases and J 0 bases; bases outside gene matches: 11. The length of the CDR3 is 19 residues. CDR1 is MNHEY and CDR2 is SVGAGI in the germline V gene.

The gene calls are TRBV5-6 and TRBJ1-4; D is unclear. CDR3 length: 14 amino acids. The germline V gene has CDR1 SGHDT and CDR2 YYEEEE. The V gene lost 2 bases and the J gene lost 5 bases, with 10 bases spanning the gap. CDR3 in amino acids: CASSLHGANEKLFF. CDR3 nucleotide sequence: TGTGCCAGCAGCTTACATGGAGCGAATGAAAAACTGTTTTTT.

The gene calls are TRBV28 and TRBJ2-7; D is possibly TRBD1 (6 bases). Trimming took 3 bases from V and 0 from J, leaving 12 bases between them. Germline V gene lookup returns CDR1 MDHEN and CDR2 SYDVKM. This CDR3 contains 15 residues. The CDR3 reads CASSLAPDSSYEQYF. The CDR3 bases are TGTGCCAGCAGTTTGGCCCCGGACAGCTCCTACGAGCAGTACTTC. Full variable domain (rest looked up from reference TRBV28 and TRBJ2-7): DVKVTQSSRYLVKRTGEKVFLECVQDMDHENMFWYRQDPGLGLRLIYFSYDVKMKEKGDIPEGYSVSREKKERFSLILESASTNQTSMYLCASSLAPDSSYEQYFGPGTRLTVT.

The rearrangement links TRBV25-1 to TRBJ2-2; a possible D gene is TRBD2 (5 bases). Between the trimmed V and J ends, which lost 6 bases and 8 bases, there was a span of 16 bases. CDR1 and CDR2 (germline): MGHDK, SYGVNS. The CDR3 sequence is 14 residues long. In DNA, the CDR3 is TGTGCCAGCAGCCAACGCATGGAGGTGGGGGAGCTGTTTTTT. This encodes CASSQRMEVGELFF.

V gene TRBV6-5 combines with J gene TRBJ1-2; 11 nucleotides match TRBD1. The germline CDR1 and CDR2 sequences are MNHEY and SVGAGI. The CDR3 has 15 amino acids. The V segment lost 2 bases and the J segment 4 bases; nucleotides outside the gene matches: 3. The CDR3 DNA follows: TGTGCCAGCAGTTACGAGGGACAGGGGGGCTATGGCTACACCTTC. It encodes CASSYEGQGGYGYTF.

The chain recombines TRBV29-1 with TRBJ1-2, with D perhaps matching TRBD1 (6 bases). Trimming removed 5 bases from V and 5 bases from J, with 15 bases in between. Germline assignment: CDR1 SQVTM and CDR2 ANQGSEA. This CDR3 has 13 residues. The CDR3 sequence: CSVPQDSLYGYTF. For the CDR3, the DNA is TGCAGCGTTCCTCAGGACAGCTTATATGGCTACACCTTC.

This clonotype was seen more than once but under ten times. The V gene is TRBV6-1, the J gene TRBJ1-5; the D is unclear. The germline V and J ends were trimmed by 3 bases and 7 bases, with 10 bases remaining between them. Germline V CDR1 and CDR2: MNHNS, SASEGT. There are 13 residues in the CDR3. The DNA of the CDR3 is TGTGCCAGCAGTGACCAGAGCGGGCAGCCCCAGCATTTT. Amino acids: CASSDQSGQPQHF.